The 20 T cell receptor beta chains given below trace back to one sample, sequenced in a study of beta chain features in type 1 diabetes. The whole isolated RNA underwent reverse transcription, so sequencing captured expressed TCRB transcripts. Here immunoSEQ multiplex PCR was the method, and the copy in TCRdb shows in-frame clones only, minus some. The sample has about 370,000 clones, over 12% seen once. Sequenced input: naive CD4+ T cells from blood. The receptor source for this set is a woman between 18 and 29 years old in good health.

A few counts support this clone. V and J are TRBV5-8 and TRBJ2-2; 7 bases agree with TRBD1. Germline trimming cut 0 bases from V and 1 base from J; bases unmatched to any gene: 3. CDR1 and CDR2 (germline): SGHTS, YDEGEE. This CDR3 spans 16 amino acids. DNA of the CDR3: TGTGCCAGCAGCTTGGGACAGGGTGAGAACACCGGGGAGCTGTTTTTT. The encoded protein is CASSLGQGENTGELFF.

This chain joins TRBV7-9 and TRBJ1-2; D is unclear. CDR1 and CDR2 from the germline V gene are SEHNR and FQNEAQ (reference sequence). The CDR3 totals 14 residues. The V end was cut by 1 base, the J end by 4 bases, with 10 bases between. CDR3 amino acids: CASSLVAVTYGYTF. CDR3 nucleotide sequence: TGTGCCAGCAGCTTAGTAGCAGTTACCTATGGCTACACCTTC.

In this sample, this clone turned up a few times. The J gene is TRBJ1-2, the V gene TRBV6-5; D possibly corresponds to TRBD1 (5 bases). Germline V CDR1 and CDR2: MNHEY, SVGAGI. V was pared by 2 bases and J by 3 bases, with 13 bases between. This CDR3 comprises 15 residues. CDR3 DNA: TGTGCCAGCAGTTACGACCCATCGGGGGACTATGGCTACACCTTC. Its translation: CASSYDPSGDYGYTF.

This clone was recorded a few times. This chain uses TRBV6-6 with TRBJ2-6; TRBD1 agrees at 8 bases. CDR3 size: 15 residues. With V trimmed by 5 bases and J by 0 bases, 0 bases remained unmatched. Germline CDR1 and CDR2: MNHNY and SVGAGI (reference sequence). CDR3 protein: CASSDRGSGANVLTF. The CDR3 DNA reads TGTGCCAGCAGTGACAGGGGCTCTGGGGCCAACGTCCTGACTTTC.

The rearrangement links TRBV10-3 to TRBJ2-7; 7 bases align to TRBD2. J was trimmed by 0 bases and V by 8 bases; bases with no gene match: 1. Germline lookup yields CDR1 ENHRY and CDR2 SYGVKD. The CDR3 runs 12 residues. Written as DNA, the CDR3 is TGTGCCATCGGACTAGACTCCTACGAGCAGTACTTC. Translated, it gives CAIGLDSYEQYF.

The chain carries TRBV4-3 and TRBJ2-5, with D maybe TRBD2 (6 bases). Germline CDR1 LGHNA, CDR2 YSLEER. The CDR3 sequence is 14 residues long. Trimming cost V 2 bases and J 5 bases, with 12 bases left between them. In DNA, the CDR3 is TGCGCCAGCAGCCAACAACGGGGGTGGGAGACCCAGTACTTC. Translated, it gives CASSQQRGWETQYF.

The chain recombines TRBV18 with TRBJ1-1, with D perhaps matching TRBD1 (6 bases). Germline V gene data show CDR1 as KGHSH and CDR2 as LQKENI. CDR3 length: 14 amino acids. V dropped 7 bases and J dropped 4 bases, with 16 bases sitting between them. The CDR3 DNA reads as TGTGCCAGCTTCCACAGCAAAGGGGGCACTGAAGCTTTCTTT. It codes for CASFHSKGGTEAFF.

This clone was counted only a few times. The V gene is TRBV25-1, the J gene TRBJ2-7, with 14 positions matching TRBD2. The V gene end was trimmed by 2 bases and the J gene end by 5 bases; junction bases not matched to a gene: 8. The germline V gene encodes CDR1 MGHDK and CDR2 SYGVNS. The CDR3 is made up of 17 amino acids. This CDR3 is CASSEPGTSGSFHEQYF. The CDR3, as DNA: TGTGCCAGCAGTGAACCCGGGACTAGCGGGAGTTTCCACGAGCAGTACTTC.

The chain joins TRBV18 to TRBJ2-5; tentative D call: TRBD1 (7 bases). Trimming removed 4 bases from V and 0 bases from J, with 12 bases in between. This CDR3 has 15 residues. Germline CDR1 and CDR2: KGHSH and LQKENI. CDR3 in DNA: TGTGCCAGCTCACGGGGGGACAGCTACCAAGAGACCCAGTACTTC. It is translated as CASSRGDSYQETQYF.

In this sample, this clone turned up once. This rearrangement joins TRBV5-4 to TRBJ2-7; D not certain. CDR1 is SGHNT and CDR2 is YYREEE in the germline V gene (reference sequence). CDR3 length equals 15 residues. V dropped 3 bases and J dropped 2 bases, with 15 bases sitting between them. CDR3 in amino acids: CASSSATRSAYEQYF. In nucleotides, the CDR3 is TGTGCCAGCAGCTCCGCGACCCGAAGCGCCTACGAGCAGTACTTC.

This clone was seen more than once but under ten times. The rearrangement links TRBV5-1 to TRBJ2-3; perhaps TRBD1 as D (6 bases). V was clipped by 0 bases and J by 4 bases, with 6 bases between them. Per germline, CDR1 SGHRS and CDR2 YFSETQ. The CDR3 loop spans 13 amino acids. In nucleotides, the CDR3 is TGCGCCAGCAGCTTGGACAGGGCAGATACGCAGTATTTT. The encoded protein is CASSLDRADTQYF.

The chain employs TRBV15 and TRBJ2-5; D call uncertain. This CDR3 is built from 13 residues. Deletions cut 0 bases from V and 4 bases from J, with 6 bases between. Per germline, CDR1 LNHNV and CDR2 YYDKDF (reference sequence). The CDR3 sequence is CATSRDLGETQYF. CDR3 nucleotide sequence: TGTGCCACCAGCAGAGATCTCGGAGAGACCCAGTACTTC. Combining the CDR3 with reference TRBV15 and TRBJ2-5 gives the whole variable domain DAMVIQNPRYQVTQFGKPVTLSCSQTLNHNVMYWYQQKSSQAPKLLFHYYDKDFNNEADTPDNFQSRRPNTSFCFLDIRSPGLGDTAMYLCATSRDLGETQYFGPGTRLLVL.

A few counts support this clone. Written as DNA, the CDR3 is TGTGCCTGGAGTGTAGAGGTTAACTATGGCTACACCTTC. It is translated as CAWSVEVNYGYTF. This chain connects TRBV30 to TRBJ1-2; D remains unclear. This CDR3 has 13 amino acids. V lost 0 bases and J lost 1, with 6 bases in between. Germline V gene lookup returns CDR1 GTSNPN and CDR2 SVGIG (reference sequence). Supplemented by reference TRBV30 and TRBJ1-2, the full variable domain reads SQTIHQWPATLVQPVGSPLSLECTVEGTSNPNLYWYRQAAGRGLQLLFYSVGIGQISSEVPQNLSASRPQDRQFILSSKKLLLSDSGFYLCAWSVEVNYGYTFGSGTRLTVV.

The chain joins TRBV6-6 to TRBJ2-7, with 9 bases identical to TRBD2. Germline loops: CDR1 MNHNY, CDR2 SVGAGI (reference sequence). The V and J ends lost 5 bases and 5 bases, in that order; junction bases with no gene match: 7. This CDR3 region has 14 residues. The CDR3 sequence: CASSNSGSENEQYF. CDR3 bases: TGTGCCAGCAGTAATAGCGGGAGTGAGAACGAGCAGTACTTC.

This clone was picked up a small number of times. The chain couples TRBV5-1 to TRBJ2-2; D perhaps matches TRBD2 (6 bases). This CDR3 is built from 14 residues. Germline V CDR1 and CDR2: SGHRS, YFSETQ. The ends were cut back, 4 bases at V and 2 bases at J, with 9 bases in the middle. The CDR3 is CASSRGTNTGELFF. CDR3 in DNA: TGCGCCAGCAGCCGTGGGACTAACACCGGGGAGCTGTTTTTT.

This clone has only a few counts. The rearrangement uses TRBV30 and TRBJ2-1; D may be TRBD2 (5 bases). This CDR3 has 14 amino acids. V shed 2 bases and J shed 4 bases, with 12 bases lying between them. Germline V gene sequence: CDR1 GTSNPN, CDR2 SVGIG (reference sequence). CDR3 nucleotides: TGTGCCTGGAGTCAACTAGTACAATACAATGAGCAGTTCTTC. Its protein product is CAWSQLVQYNEQFF.

This clone showed up just a few times. This chain uses TRBV5-1 with TRBJ1-2; no clear D gene. The V gene lost 1 base and the J gene lost 6 bases, with 10 bases spanning the gap. The CDR3 has 13 residues. Germline values: CDR1 SGHRS, CDR2 YFSETQ. Here the CDR3 DNA reads TGCGCCAGCAGCTTGCGGTTCCCCGATGGCTACACCTTC. Its translation: CASSLRFPDGYTF. The full variable domain, in which reference TRBV5-1 and TRBJ1-2 provide the parts outside the CDR3, is KAGVTQTPRYLIKTRGQQVTLSCSPISGHRSVSWYQQTPGQGLQFLFEYFSETQRNKGNFPGRFSGRQFSNSRSEMNVSTLELGDSALYLCASSLRFPDGYTFGSGTRLTVV.

This chain links TRBV14 with TRBJ2-7; 11 bases line up with TRBD1. V was pared by 1 base and J by 7 bases, with 6 bases of the junction left unmatched. Per the germline V gene, CDR1 is SGHDN and CDR2 is FVKESK. This CDR3 contains 15 residues. For the CDR3, the DNA is TGTGCCAGCAGCCAAGCCGGGACAGGGGGTAGTGAGCAGTACTTC. Translation gives CASSQAGTGGSEQYF.

This clone was found a few times. The CDR3 region is CASSRLAGLYEQYF. In nucleotides, the CDR3 is TGTGCCAGTAGTCGACTAGCGGGATTGTACGAGCAGTACTTC. V usage is TRBV19 and J usage is TRBJ2-7; TRBD2 agrees at 11 bases. The CDR3 loop spans 14 amino acids. V was clipped by 5 bases and J by 4 bases; unmatched bases: 4. Germline CDR1 is LNHDA and CDR2 is SQIVND (reference sequence).

The V and J genes are TRBV29-1 and TRBJ2-7; the D gene is possibly TRBD1 (5 bases). This CDR3 is built from 13 residues. The germline CDR1 and CDR2 sequences are SQVTM and ANQGSEA. Between the trimmed V and J ends, which lost 4 bases and 2 bases, there was a span of 12 bases. CDR3 DNA sequence: TGCAGCGTTGTTGGGCAGGGCCCCTACGAGCAGTACTTC. It is translated as CSVVGQGPYEQYF.